This TCR beta chain was profiled in a study of T-cell memory formation after mild COVID-19. Overall study: Largely donor-specific sequence clusters came from a couple of donors.

TCRdb re-analysed the 5' RACE reads in MiXCR, keeping a single row per CDR3 protein. Found here are 200,000 to 250,000 distinct CDR3 sequences, 9.4% of them singletons; the top ten hold more than 20%. In its sample, this clonotype was seen a few times. Germline CDR1 is SEHNR and CDR2 is FQNEAQ (reference sequence). This CDR3 is built from 14 residues. The V gene lost 2 bases and the J gene lost 7 bases, with 13 bases spanning the gap. This TCR derives from a man younger than 30 who had mild COVID-19 (a few samples of this study predate the infection). Cell type and time point are not known. The specimen sequenced was PBMCs or a T cell subset sorted from them (not recorded which). The V and J genes are TRBV7-9 and TRBJ2-3; D might be TRBD1 or TRBD2, each matching 5 bases. As DNA, the CDR3 is TGTGCCAGCAGCTTAACGGGGCCGTCGAATACGCAGTATTTT. Translating gives CASSLTGPSNTQYF. Full variable domain (remainder filled in from reference TRBV7-9 and TRBJ2-3): DTGVSQNPRHKITKRGQNVTFRCDPISEHNRLYWYRQTLGQGPEFLTYFQNEAQLEKSRLLSDRFSAERPKGSFSTLEIQRTEQGDSAMYLCASSLTGPSNTQYFGPGTRLTVL.